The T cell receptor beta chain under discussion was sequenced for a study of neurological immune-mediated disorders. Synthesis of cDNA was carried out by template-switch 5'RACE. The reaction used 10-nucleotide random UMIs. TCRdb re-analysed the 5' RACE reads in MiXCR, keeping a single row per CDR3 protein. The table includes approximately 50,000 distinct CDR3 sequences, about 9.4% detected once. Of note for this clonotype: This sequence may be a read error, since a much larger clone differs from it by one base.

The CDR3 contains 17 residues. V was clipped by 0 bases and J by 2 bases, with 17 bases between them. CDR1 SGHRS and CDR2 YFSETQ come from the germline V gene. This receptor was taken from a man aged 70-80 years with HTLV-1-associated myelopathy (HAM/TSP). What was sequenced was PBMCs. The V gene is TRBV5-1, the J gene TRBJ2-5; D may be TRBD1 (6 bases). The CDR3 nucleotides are TGCGCCAGCAGCTTGGCGGGGACAAGGGGGACACAAGAGACCCAGTACTTC. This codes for CASSLAGTRGTQETQYF.